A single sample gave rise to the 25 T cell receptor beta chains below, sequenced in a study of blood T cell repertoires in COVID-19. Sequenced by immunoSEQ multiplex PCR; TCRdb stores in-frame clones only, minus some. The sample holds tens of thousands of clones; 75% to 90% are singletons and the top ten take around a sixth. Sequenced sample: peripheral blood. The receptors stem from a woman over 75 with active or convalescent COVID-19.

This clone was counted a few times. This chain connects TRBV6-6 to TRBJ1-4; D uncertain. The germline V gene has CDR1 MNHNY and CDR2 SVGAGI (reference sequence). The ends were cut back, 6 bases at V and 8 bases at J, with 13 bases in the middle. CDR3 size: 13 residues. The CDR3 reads CASRLPPGEKLFF. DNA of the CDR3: TGTGCCAGCAGATTACCCCCGGGGGAAAAACTGTTTTTT.

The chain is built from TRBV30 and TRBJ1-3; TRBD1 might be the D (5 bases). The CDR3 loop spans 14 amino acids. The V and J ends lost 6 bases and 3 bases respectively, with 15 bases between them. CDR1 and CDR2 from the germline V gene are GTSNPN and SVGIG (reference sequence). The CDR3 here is CACRVRGYGNTIYF. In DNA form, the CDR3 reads TGTGCCTGCCGGGTAAGGGGATATGGAAACACCATATATTTT.

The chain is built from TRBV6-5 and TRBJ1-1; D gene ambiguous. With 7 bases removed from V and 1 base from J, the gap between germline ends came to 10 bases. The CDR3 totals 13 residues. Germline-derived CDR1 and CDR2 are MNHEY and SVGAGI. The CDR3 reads CASKAGQNTEAFF. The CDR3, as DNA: TGTGCCAGCAAAGCGGGCCAGAACACTGAAGCTTTCTTT.

CDR3 nucleotide sequence: TGCGCCAGCAGCTCGACCTGGGACAGGGGGCCAAGGAATGAGGAGACCCAGTACTTC. Protein product: CASSSTWDRGPRNEETQYF. The chain links TRBV5-1 to TRBJ2-5; 12 bases match TRBD1. From germline, CDR1 is SGHRS and CDR2 YFSETQ. The CDR3 covers 19 residues. Trimming took 3 bases from V and 5 from J; bases not matched to a gene: 17.

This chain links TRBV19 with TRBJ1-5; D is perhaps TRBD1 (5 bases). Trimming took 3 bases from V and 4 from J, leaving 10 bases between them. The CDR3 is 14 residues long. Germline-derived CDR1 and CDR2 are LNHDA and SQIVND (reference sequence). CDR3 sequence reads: CASSMRTRNQPQHF. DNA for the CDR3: TGTGCCAGTAGTATGAGGACACGTAATCAGCCCCAGCATTTT.

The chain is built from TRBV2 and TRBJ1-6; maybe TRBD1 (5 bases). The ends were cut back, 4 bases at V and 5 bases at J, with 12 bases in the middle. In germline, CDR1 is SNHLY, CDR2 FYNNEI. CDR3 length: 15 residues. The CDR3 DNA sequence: TGTGCCAGCAGTGGGTGGCAGGGCCATAATTCACCCCTCCACTTT. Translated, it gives CASSGWQGHNSPLHF. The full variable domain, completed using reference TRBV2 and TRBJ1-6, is EPEVTQTPSHQVTQMGQEVILRCVPISNHLYFYWYRQILGQKVEFLVSFYNNEISEKSEIFDDQFSVERPDGSNFTLKIRSTKLEDSAMYFCASSGWQGHNSPLHFGNGTRLTVT.

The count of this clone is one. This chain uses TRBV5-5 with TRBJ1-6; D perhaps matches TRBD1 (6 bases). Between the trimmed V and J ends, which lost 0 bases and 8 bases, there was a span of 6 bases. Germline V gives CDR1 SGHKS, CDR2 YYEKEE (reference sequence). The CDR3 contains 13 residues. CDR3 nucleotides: TGTGCCAGCAGCTTGGCAGGGGATTCACCCCTCCACTTT. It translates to CASSLAGDSPLHF.

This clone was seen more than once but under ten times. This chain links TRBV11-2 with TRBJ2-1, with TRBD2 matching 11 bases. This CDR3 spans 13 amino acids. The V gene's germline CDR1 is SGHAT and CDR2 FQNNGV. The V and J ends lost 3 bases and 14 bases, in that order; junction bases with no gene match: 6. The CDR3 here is CASSLLAGGDEFF. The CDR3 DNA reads TGTGCCAGCAGCTTGCTAGCGGGAGGAGATGAGTTCTTC.

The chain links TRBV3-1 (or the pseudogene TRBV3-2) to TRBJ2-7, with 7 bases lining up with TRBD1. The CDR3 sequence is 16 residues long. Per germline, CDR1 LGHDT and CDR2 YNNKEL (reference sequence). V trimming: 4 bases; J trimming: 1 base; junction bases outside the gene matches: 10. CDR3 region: CASSLSLTGISYEQYF. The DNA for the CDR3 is TGTGCCAGCAGCCTATCATTGACAGGGATTTCCTACGAGCAGTACTTC.

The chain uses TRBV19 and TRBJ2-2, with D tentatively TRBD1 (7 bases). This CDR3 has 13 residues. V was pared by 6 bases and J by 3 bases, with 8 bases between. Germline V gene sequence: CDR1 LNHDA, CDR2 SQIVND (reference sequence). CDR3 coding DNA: TGTGCCAGTAGCAGGGGGGACACCGGGGAGCTGTTTTTT. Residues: CASSRGDTGELFF.

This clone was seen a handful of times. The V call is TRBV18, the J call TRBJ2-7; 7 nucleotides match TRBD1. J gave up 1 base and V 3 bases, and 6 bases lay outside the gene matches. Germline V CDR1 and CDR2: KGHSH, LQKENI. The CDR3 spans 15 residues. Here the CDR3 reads CASSPGTVGSYEQYF. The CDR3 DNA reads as TGTGCCAGCTCACCCGGGACAGTGGGATCCTACGAGCAGTACTTC.

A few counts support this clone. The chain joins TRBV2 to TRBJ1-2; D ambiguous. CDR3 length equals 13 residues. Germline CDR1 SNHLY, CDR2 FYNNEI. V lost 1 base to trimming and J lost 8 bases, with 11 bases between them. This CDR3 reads CASSEGPLWGYTF. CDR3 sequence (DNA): TGTGCCAGCAGTGAAGGGCCGCTCTGGGGCTACACCTTC. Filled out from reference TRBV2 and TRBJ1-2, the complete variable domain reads EPEVTQTPSHQVTQMGQEVILRCVPISNHLYFYWYRQILGQKVEFLVSFYNNEISEKSEIFDDQFSVERPDGSNFTLKIRSTKLEDSAMYFCASSEGPLWGYTFGSGTRLTVV.

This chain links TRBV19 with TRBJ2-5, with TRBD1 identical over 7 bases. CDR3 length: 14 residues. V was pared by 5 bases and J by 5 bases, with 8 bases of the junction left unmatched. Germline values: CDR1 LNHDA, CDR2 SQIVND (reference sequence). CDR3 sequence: CASSPTGSVETQYF. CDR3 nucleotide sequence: TGTGCCAGTAGTCCGACAGGGTCCGTCGAGACCCAGTACTTC.

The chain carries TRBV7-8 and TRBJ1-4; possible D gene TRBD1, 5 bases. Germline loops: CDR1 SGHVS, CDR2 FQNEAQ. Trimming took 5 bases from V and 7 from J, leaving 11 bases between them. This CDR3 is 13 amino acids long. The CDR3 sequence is CASSGREGEKLFF. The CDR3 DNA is TGTGCCAGCAGCGGCAGGGAAGGTGAAAAACTGTTTTTT.

The CDR3: CASSPAGQGHRMANVLTF. CDR3 in DNA: TGTGCCAGCAGCCCCGCGGGACAGGGACATCGTATGGCCAACGTCCTGACTTTC. The chain has TRBV11-3 and TRBJ2-6, with TRBD1 matching over 9 bases. The length of the CDR3 is 18 residues. V shed 5 bases and J 6 bases; nucleotides not matched to a gene: 14. Germline V gene lookup returns CDR1 SGHNT and CDR2 YENEEA.

CDR3 bases: TGTGCCAGCAGCCCCCCGGGACAGGGGGCCAACGTCCTGACTTTC. Protein product: CASSPPGQGANVLTF. The chain combines TRBV5-4 with TRBJ2-6; 7 positions match TRBD1. The germline CDR1 and CDR2 sequences are SGHNT and YYREEE (reference sequence). The CDR3 loop spans 15 amino acids. Trimming cost V 4 bases and J 4 bases; bases outside gene matches: 5.

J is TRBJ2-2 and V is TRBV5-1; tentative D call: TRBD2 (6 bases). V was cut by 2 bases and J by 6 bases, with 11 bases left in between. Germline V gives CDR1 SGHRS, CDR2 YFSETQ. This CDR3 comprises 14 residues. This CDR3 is CASSFYTGAGELFF. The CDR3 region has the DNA TGCGCCAGCAGCTTCTACACGGGGGCCGGGGAGCTGTTTTTT. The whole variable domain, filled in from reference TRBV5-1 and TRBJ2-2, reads KAGVTQTPRYLIKTRGQQVTLSCSPISGHRSVSWYQQTPGQGLQFLFEYFSETQRNKGNFPGRFSGRQFSNSRSEMNVSTLELGDSALYLCASSFYTGAGELFFGEGSRLTVL.

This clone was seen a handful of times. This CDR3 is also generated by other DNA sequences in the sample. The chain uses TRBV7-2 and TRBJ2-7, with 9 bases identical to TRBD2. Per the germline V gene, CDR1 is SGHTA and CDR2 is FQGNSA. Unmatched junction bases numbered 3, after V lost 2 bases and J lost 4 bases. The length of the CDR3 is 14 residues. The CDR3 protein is CASSLTSGRYEQYF. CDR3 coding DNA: TGTGCCAGCAGCTTAACTAGCGGGCGGTACGAGCAGTACTTC.

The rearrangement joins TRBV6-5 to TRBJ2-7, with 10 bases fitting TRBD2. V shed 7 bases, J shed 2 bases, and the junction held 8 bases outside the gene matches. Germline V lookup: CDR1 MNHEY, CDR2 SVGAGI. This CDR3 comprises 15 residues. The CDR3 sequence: CASKSKLAGPYEQYF. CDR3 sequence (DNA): TGTGCCAGCAAGTCTAAACTAGCGGGACCCTACGAGCAGTACTTC.

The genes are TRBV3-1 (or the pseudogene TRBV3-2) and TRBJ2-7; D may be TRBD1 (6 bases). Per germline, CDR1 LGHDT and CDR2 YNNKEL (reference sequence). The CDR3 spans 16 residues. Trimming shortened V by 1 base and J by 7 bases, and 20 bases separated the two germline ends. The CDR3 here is CASSQVSGVRIGEQYF. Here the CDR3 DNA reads TGTGCCAGCAGCCAAGTTTCAGGGGTCCGGATTGGGGAGCAGTACTTC.

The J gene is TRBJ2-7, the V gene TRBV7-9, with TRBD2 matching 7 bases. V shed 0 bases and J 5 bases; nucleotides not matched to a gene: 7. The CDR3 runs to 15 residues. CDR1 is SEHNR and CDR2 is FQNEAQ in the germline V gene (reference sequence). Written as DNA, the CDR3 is TGTGCCAGCAGCTTAGCTCTCCGCCGGGGGGACGAGCAGTACTTC. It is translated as CASSLALRRGDEQYF.

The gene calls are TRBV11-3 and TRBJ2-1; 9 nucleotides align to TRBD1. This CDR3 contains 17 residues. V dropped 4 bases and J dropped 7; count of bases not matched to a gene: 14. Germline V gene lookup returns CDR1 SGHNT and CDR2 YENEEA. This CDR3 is CASSSSTQGQGVNEQFF. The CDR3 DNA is TGTGCCAGCAGCTCTTCGACCCAGGGACAGGGTGTGAATGAGCAGTTCTTC.

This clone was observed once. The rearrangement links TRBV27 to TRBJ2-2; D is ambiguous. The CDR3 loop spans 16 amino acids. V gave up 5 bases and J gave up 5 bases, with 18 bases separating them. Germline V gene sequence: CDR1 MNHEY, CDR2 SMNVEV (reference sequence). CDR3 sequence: CASSATAGFLTGELFF. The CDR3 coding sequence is TGTGCCAGCAGTGCAACCGCAGGATTTCTGACCGGGGAGCTGTTTTTT.

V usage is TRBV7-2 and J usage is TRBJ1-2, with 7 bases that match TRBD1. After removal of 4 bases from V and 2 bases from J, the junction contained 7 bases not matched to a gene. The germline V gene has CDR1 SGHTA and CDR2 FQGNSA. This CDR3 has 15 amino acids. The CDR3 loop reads CASSSAGTANYGYTF. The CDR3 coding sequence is TGTGCCAGCAGCTCCGCCGGGACAGCAAACTATGGCTACACCTTC.

The DNA of the CDR3 is TGCGCCAGCAGCTTATCCGGACAGCTGGGAAACACCATATATTTT. This sequence encodes CASSLSGQLGNTIYF. J is TRBJ1-3 and V is TRBV5-1, with D maybe TRBD1 (6 bases). V lost 2 bases and J lost 4, with 13 bases in between. Germline V gene lookup returns CDR1 SGHRS and CDR2 YFSETQ. The CDR3 runs 15 residues.